This T cell receptor beta chain is drawn from a study of tumor-infiltrating lymphocytes in localized non-small cell lung cancer. Background on the study: The cohort mixed smokers and never-smokers, several histologies, and some post-neoadjuvant-chemotherapy samples. Findings and limits, study-wide: IM1 and IM2 tumors showed no difference in T-cell fraction. Tumors had more T cell infiltration than uninvolved lung, per TCRbeta sequencing and CD3 counts.

Here immunoSEQ multiplex PCR was the method, and the copy in TCRdb shows in-frame clones only, minus some. The table has around 10,000 clones, roughly 60% seen once. In regard to this clone: The antigen remains undetermined.

Germline V gene lookup returns CDR1 SGHAT and CDR2 FQNNGV. V lost 4 bases and J 8 bases, leaving 8 bases between the germline ends. The CDR3 consists of 11 residues. V and J are TRBV11-2 and TRBJ1-1; no firm D call. Source material: uninvolved lung tissue not adjacent to the tumor. The clonotype comes from a human donor with non-small cell lung cancer. This CDR3 reads CASSSSSEAFF. The CDR3 DNA follows: TGTGCCAGCAGCTCATCCTCGGAAGCTTTCTTT.